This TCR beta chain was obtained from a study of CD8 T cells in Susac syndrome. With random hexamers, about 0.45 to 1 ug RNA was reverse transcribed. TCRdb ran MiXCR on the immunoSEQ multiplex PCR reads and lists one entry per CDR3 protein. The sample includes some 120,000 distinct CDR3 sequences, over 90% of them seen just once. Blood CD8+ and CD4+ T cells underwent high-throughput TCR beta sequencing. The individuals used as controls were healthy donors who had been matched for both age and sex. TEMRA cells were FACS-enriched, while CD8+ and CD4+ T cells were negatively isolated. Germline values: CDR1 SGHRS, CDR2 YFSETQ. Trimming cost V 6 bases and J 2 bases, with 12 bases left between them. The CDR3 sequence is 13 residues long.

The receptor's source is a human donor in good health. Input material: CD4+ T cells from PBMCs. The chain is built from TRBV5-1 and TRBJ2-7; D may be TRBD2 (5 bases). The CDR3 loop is CASTDRGTYEQYF. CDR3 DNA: TGCGCCAGCACCGACCGAGGGACCTACGAGCAGTACTTC.